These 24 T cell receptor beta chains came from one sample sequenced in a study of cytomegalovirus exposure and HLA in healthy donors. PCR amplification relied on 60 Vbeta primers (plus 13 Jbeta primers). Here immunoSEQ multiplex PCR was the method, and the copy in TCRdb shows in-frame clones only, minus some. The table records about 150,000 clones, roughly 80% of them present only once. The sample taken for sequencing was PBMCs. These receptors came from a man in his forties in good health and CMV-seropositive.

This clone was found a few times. The CDR3 region has the DNA TGTGCCAGCAGCGTGGGCGGGGCAGGGGGCTATGGCTACACCTTC. It translates to CASSVGGAGGYGYTF. The rearrangement uses TRBV9 and TRBJ1-2; 7 nucleotides align to TRBD1. After removal of 2 bases from V and 4 bases from J, the junction contained 8 bases not matched to a gene. From germline, CDR1 is SGDLS and CDR2 YYNGEE. The CDR3 is 15 residues long.

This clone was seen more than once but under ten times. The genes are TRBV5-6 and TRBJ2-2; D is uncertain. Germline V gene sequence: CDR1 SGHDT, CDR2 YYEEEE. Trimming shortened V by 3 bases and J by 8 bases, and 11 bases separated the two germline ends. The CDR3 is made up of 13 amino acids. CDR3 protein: CASSSSSWGELFF. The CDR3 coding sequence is TGTGCCAGCAGCTCCTCTAGTTGGGGGGAGCTGTTTTTT.

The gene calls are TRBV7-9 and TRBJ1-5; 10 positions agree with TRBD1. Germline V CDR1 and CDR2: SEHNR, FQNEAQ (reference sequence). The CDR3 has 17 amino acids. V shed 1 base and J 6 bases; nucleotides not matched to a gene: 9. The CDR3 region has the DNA TGTGCCAGCAGCTTAGGGACAGGGGGAATCGCAACTCAGCCCCAGCATTTT. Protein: CASSLGTGGIATQPQHF.

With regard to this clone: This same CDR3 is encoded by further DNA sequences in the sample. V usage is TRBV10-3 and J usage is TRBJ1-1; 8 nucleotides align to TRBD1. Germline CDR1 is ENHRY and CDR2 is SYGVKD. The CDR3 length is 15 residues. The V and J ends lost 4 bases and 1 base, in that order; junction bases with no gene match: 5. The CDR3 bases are TGTGCCATCAGTGGGACAGGGAAGGGGAACACTGAAGCTTTCTTT. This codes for CAISGTGKGNTEAFF.

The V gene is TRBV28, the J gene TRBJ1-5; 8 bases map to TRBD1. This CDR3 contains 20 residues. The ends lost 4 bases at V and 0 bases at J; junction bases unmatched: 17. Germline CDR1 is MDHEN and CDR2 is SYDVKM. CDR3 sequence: CASSSPRGQGGLYSNQPQHF. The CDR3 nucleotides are TGTGCCAGCAGTTCACCCCGAGGACAGGGAGGGCTATATAGCAATCAGCCCCAGCATTTT.

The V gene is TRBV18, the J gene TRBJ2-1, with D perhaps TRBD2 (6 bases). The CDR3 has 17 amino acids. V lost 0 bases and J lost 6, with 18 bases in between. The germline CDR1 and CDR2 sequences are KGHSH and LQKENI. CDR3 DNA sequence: TGTGCCAGCTCACCACCGGAACTGGCGGGACCATTCAATGAGCAGTTCTTC. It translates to CASSPPELAGPFNEQFF.

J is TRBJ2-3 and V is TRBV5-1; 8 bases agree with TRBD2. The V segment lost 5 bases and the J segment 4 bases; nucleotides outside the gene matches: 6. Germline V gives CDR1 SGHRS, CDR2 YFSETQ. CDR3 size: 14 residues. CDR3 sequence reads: CASSSGTSADTQYF. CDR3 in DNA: TGCGCCAGCAGTTCCGGGACTAGTGCAGATACGCAGTATTTT.

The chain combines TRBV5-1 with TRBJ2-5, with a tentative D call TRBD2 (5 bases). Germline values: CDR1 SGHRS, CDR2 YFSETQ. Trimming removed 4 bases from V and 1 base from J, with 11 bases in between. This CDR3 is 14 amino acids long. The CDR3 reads CASSSRSGQETQYF. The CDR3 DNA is TGCGCCAGCAGCAGCCGGAGCGGCCAAGAGACCCAGTACTTC.

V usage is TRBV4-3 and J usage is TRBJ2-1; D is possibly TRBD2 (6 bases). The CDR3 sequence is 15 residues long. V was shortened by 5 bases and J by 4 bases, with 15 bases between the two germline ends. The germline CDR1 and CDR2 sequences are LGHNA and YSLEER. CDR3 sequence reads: CASSEGLAEYNEQFF. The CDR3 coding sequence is TGCGCCAGCAGCGAGGGACTCGCGGAGTACAATGAGCAGTTCTTC.

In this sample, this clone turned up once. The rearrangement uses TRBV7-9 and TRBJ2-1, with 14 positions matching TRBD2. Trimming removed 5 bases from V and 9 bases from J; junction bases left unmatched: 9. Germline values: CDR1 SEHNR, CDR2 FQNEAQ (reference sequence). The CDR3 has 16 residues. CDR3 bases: TGTGCCAGCAGCCTTCTGGGACTAGCGGGAGCTGGTGAGCAGTTCTTC. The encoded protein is CASSLLGLAGAGEQFF.

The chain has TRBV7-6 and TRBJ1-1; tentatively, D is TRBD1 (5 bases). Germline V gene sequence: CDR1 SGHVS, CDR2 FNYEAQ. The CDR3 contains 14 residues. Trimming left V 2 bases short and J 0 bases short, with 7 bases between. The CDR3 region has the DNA TGTGCCAGCAGCTTATCGGGGGTGAACACTGAAGCTTTCTTT. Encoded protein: CASSLSGVNTEAFF.

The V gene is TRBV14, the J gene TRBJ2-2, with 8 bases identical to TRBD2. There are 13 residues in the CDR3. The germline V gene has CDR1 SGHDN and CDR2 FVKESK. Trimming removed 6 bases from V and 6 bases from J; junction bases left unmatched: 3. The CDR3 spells CASRFGGAGELFF. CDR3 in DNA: TGTGCCAGCAGGTTCGGGGGGGCCGGGGAGCTGTTTTTT.

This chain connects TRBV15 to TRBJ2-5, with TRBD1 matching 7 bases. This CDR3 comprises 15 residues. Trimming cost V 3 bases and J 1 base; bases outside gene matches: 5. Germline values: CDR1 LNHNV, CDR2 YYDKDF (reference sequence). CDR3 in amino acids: CATSRGDRAQETQYF. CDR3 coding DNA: TGTGCCACCAGCAGGGGGGACAGAGCCCAAGAGACCCAGTACTTC.

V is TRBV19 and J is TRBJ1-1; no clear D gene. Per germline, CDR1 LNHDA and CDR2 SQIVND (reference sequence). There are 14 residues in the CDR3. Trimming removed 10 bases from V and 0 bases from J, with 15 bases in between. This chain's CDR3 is CATRRGKMNTEAFF. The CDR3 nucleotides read TGTGCCACACGACGGGGTAAGATGAACACTGAAGCTTTCTTT.

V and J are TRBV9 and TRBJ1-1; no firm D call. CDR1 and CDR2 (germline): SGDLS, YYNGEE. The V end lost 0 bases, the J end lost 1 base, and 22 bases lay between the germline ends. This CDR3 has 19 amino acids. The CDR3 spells CASSVEAMSGIQANTEAFF. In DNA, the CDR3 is TGTGCCAGCAGCGTAGAAGCTATGAGTGGAATTCAGGCGAACACTGAAGCTTTCTTT. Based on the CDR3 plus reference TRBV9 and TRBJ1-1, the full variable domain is DSGVTQTPKHLITATGQRVTLRCSPRSGDLSVYWYQQSLDQGLQFLIQYYNGEERAKGNILERFSAQQFPDLHSELNLSSLELGDSALYFCASSVEAMSGIQANTEAFFGQGTRLTVV.

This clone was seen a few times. The DNA of the CDR3 is TGCGCCAGCAGCTCGGGACTAGCGGGAGGTTCCGAGCAGTACTTC. This sequence encodes CASSSGLAGGSEQYF. The rearrangement uses TRBV5-1 and TRBJ2-7, with TRBD2 matching 15 bases. Germline CDR1 SGHRS, CDR2 YFSETQ. V was pared by 3 bases and J by 6 bases, with 4 bases of the junction left unmatched. CDR3 length equals 15 residues.

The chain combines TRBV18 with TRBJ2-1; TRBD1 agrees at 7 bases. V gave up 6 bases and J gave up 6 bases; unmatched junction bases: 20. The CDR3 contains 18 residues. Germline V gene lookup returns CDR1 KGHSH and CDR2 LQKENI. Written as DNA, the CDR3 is TGTGCCAGCTCCCCATCTCGACCGGGACAGTCTTGGGGCAATGAGCAGTTCTTC. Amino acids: CASSPSRPGQSWGNEQFF.

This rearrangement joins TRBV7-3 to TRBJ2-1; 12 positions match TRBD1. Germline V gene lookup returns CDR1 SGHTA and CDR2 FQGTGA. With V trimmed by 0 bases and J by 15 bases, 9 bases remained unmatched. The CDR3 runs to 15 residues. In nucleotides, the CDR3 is TGTGCCAGCAGCTTAACTTTCCCCGGGACAGGGGGCATGTTCTTC. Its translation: CASSLTFPGTGGMFF.

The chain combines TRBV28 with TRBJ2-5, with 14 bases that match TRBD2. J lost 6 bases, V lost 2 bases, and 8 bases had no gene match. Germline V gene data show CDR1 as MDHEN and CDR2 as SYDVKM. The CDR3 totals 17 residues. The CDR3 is CASSLVGLAGAWKTQYF. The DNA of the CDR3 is TGTGCCAGCAGTTTAGTGGGACTAGCGGGAGCTTGGAAGACCCAGTACTTC. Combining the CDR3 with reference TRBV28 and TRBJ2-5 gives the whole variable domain DVKVTQSSRYLVKRTGEKVFLECVQDMDHENMFWYRQDPGLGLRLIYFSYDVKMKEKGDIPEGYSVSREKKERFSLILESASTNQTSMYLCASSLVGLAGAWKTQYFGPGTRLLVL.

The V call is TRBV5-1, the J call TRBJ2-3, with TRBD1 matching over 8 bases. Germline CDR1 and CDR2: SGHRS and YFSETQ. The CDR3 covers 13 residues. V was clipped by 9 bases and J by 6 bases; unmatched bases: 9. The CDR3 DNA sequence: TGCGCCACCATGACAGGGGCTGGGGATACGCAGTATTTT. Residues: CATMTGAGDTQYF.

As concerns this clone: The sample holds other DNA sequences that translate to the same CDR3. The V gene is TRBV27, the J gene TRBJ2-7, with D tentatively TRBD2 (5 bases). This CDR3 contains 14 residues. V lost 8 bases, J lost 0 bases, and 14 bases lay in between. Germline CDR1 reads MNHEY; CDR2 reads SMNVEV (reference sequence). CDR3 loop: CASGISATSYEQYF. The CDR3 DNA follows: TGTGCCAGCGGAATTAGCGCAACCTCCTACGAGCAGTACTTC.

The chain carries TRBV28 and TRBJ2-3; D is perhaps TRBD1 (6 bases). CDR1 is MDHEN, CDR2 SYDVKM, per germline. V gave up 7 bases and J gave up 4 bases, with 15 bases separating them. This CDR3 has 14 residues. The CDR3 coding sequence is TGTGCCAGCACCAACAGGGCCGGTCCAGATACGCAGTATTTT. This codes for CASTNRAGPDTQYF.

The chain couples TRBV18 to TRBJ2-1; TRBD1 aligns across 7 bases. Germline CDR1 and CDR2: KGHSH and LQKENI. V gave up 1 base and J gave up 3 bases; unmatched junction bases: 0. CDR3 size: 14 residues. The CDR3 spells CASSPRTGYNEQFF. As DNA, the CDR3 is TGTGCCAGCTCACCACGGACAGGCTACAATGAGCAGTTCTTC.

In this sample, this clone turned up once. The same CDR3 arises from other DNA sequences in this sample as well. CDR3 amino acids: CASSSPGETQYF. The CDR3, as DNA: TGTGCCAGCAGTTCCCCGGGGGAGACCCAGTACTTC. The genes are TRBV27 and TRBJ2-5; a weak D match, TRBD2 (5 bases). Trimming pared 4 bases from V and 5 bases from J, leaving 8 bases between. The CDR3 runs 12 residues. CDR1 and CDR2 from the germline V gene are MNHEY and SMNVEV (reference sequence).